The 30 T cell receptor beta chains below come from one sample, sequenced in a study of patients and donors after allogeneic stem cell transplantation. TCRdb reprocessed the RT-PCR reads with MiXCR, giving one entry per CDR3 protein. The sample shows hundreds of thousands of distinct CDR3 sequences, about 37% of them seen only once. Sample: blood, either unsorted or a sorted T cell fraction (not recorded which). Source of these receptors: a human donor who was either an allogeneic HSCT recipient or a stem cell or donor lymphocyte infusion donor (not recorded which). It is not recorded whose cells these are; they may come from a transplant donor.

This clonotype has just a few counts. This chain joins TRBV4-3 and TRBJ2-7; 7 bases align to TRBD1. The trim removed 0 bases at V and 2 bases at J, leaving 10 bases unmatched. Germline values: CDR1 LGHNA, CDR2 YSLEER. The CDR3 totals 17 residues. Here the CDR3 reads CASSQDRFATGTYEQYF. CDR3 DNA sequence: TGCGCCAGCAGCCAAGATAGGTTCGCGACAGGGACCTACGAGCAGTACTTC.

In this sample, this clonotype turned up a few times. A much bigger clone sits one base away, suggesting this may be a read error. This chain links TRBV7-3 with TRBJ1-1; D unclear. The CDR3 spans 13 residues. Between the trimmed V and J ends, which lost 2 bases and 0 bases, there was a span of 4 bases. The germline CDR1 and CDR2 sequences are SGHTA and FQGTGA. DNA of the CDR3: TGTGCCAGCAGCTTACAGGTGAACACTGAAGCTTTCTTT. Amino acid sequence: CASSLQVNTEAFF.

This clonotype has only a few counts. The gene calls are TRBV19 and TRBJ2-1, with D possibly called TRBD1 or TRBD2 (5 bases each). This CDR3 comprises 11 residues. Germline CDR1 is LNHDA and CDR2 is SQIVND (reference sequence). V was shortened by 6 bases and J by 10 bases, with 10 bases between the two germline ends. The CDR3 region is CASRGTAEQFF. CDR3 nucleotide sequence: TGTGCCAGTAGGGGGACCGCAGAGCAGTTCTTC.

The V gene is TRBV12-3 or TRBV12-4, the J gene TRBJ1-5; TRBD1 might be the D (6 bases). CDR3 length: 15 amino acids. The ends were cut back, 6 bases at V and 5 bases at J, with 17 bases in the middle. CDR3 region: CASSPVGGADQPQHF. CDR3 DNA: TGTGCCAGCAGCCCGGTGGGGGGGGCTGATCAGCCCCAGCATTTT.

This clonotype has just a few counts. The V call is TRBV7-9, the J call TRBJ2-7; TRBD1 matches at 8 bases. V shed 5 bases, J shed 2 bases, and the junction held 5 bases outside the gene matches. The CDR3 consists of 14 residues. The germline gives CDR1 SEHNR, CDR2 FQNEAQ (reference sequence). As DNA, the CDR3 is TGTGCCAGCAGCAGCCGGGACAGGACCTACGAGCAGTACTTC. Protein product: CASSSRDRTYEQYF.

This clonotype was seen only once. The CDR3 is CASSLIPDSYEQYF. CDR3 bases: TGTGCCAGCAGCCTAATACCAGATAGCTACGAGCAGTACTTC. V is TRBV4-2 and J is TRBJ2-7; D not certain. Germline CDR1 reads LGHNA; CDR2 reads YNFKEQ. The ends were cut back, 4 bases at V and 3 bases at J, with 13 bases in the middle. CDR3 length: 14 residues.

The chain uses TRBV19 and TRBJ1-1; D may be TRBD1 (6 bases). Germline CDR1 is LNHDA and CDR2 is SQIVND (reference sequence). V lost 5 bases, J lost 3 bases, and 10 bases lay in between. The CDR3 length is 13 residues. CDR3 region: CASSPRQDTEAFF. The CDR3 DNA is TGTGCCAGTAGTCCTCGACAGGACACTGAAGCTTTCTTT.

This clonotype has only a few counts. The chain links TRBV3-1 to TRBJ1-2, with D perhaps matching TRBD1 (5 bases). Per the germline V gene, CDR1 is LGHDT and CDR2 is YNNKEL (reference sequence). This CDR3 is built from 14 residues. The germline V and J ends were trimmed by 2 bases and 2 bases, with 9 bases remaining between them. The CDR3 spells CASSQPRGNYGYTF. For the CDR3, the DNA is TGTGCCAGCAGCCAACCCCGGGGGAACTATGGCTACACCTTC.

The V and J genes are TRBV12-3 or TRBV12-4 and TRBJ2-7; D remains ambiguous. V lost 5 bases, J lost 2 bases, and 7 bases lay in between. The CDR3 sequence is 12 residues long. The CDR3 loop is CASSQFTYEQYF. The CDR3 region has the DNA TGTGCCAGCAGTCAGTTTACCTACGAGCAGTACTTC.

The rearrangement links TRBV7-8 to TRBJ1-1, with a possible D match to TRBD1 (6 bases). V was trimmed by 2 bases and J by 1 base, leaving 8 bases between them. The germline CDR1 and CDR2 sequences are SGHVS and FQNEAQ. The CDR3 consists of 14 residues. CDR3 sequence reads: CASSLSRGNTEAFF. The CDR3 region has the DNA TGTGCCAGCAGCTTATCCAGGGGGAACACTGAAGCTTTCTTT.

The gene calls are TRBV20-1 and TRBJ2-7, with D maybe TRBD2 (6 bases). The CDR3 contains 15 residues. The V gene's germline CDR1 is DFQATT and CDR2 SNEGSKA (reference sequence). Trimming stripped 6 bases from V and 4 bases from J, with 22 bases between. CDR3 in amino acids: CSARGGGAFRYEQYF. The CDR3 region has the DNA TGCAGTGCACGAGGAGGCGGGGCGTTCAGGTACGAGCAGTACTTC.

In its sample, this clonotype was seen a few times. The rearrangement links TRBV24-1 to TRBJ2-3; 9 bases map to TRBD1. The CDR3 is 12 amino acids. Germline V gene sequence: CDR1 KGHDR, CDR2 SFDVKD. Germline trimming cut 9 bases from V and 6 bases from J; bases unmatched to any gene: 3. The CDR3 bases are TGTGCCACCGGACAGGGGACGGATACGCAGTATTTT. It translates to CATGQGTDTQYF.

The chain combines TRBV6-5 with TRBJ2-3, with a possible D match to TRBD2 (6 bases). The CDR3 runs 15 residues. V lost 6 bases, J lost 0 bases, and 13 bases lay in between. The germline gives CDR1 MNHEY, CDR2 SVGAGI. This chain's CDR3 is CASRLSGTSTDTQYF. In DNA form, the CDR3 reads TGTGCCAGCAGGCTTAGCGGAACTAGCACAGATACGCAGTATTTT.

This clonotype was picked up a small number of times. This chain links TRBV7-9 with TRBJ1-2, with D maybe TRBD1 (5 bases). Germline V gene lookup returns CDR1 SEHNR and CDR2 FQNEAQ (reference sequence). The CDR3 contains 15 residues. Trimming removed 1 base from V and 2 bases from J, with 11 bases in between. CDR3 in amino acids: CASSLVRGTNYGYTF. The CDR3 DNA follows: TGTGCCAGCAGCTTAGTACGGGGCACGAACTATGGCTACACCTTC. The full variable domain, rest sourced from reference TRBV7-9 and TRBJ1-2, is DTGVSQNPRHKITKRGQNVTFRCDPISEHNRLYWYRQTLGQGPEFLTYFQNEAQLEKSRLLSDRFSAERPKGSFSTLEIQRTEQGDSAMYLCASSLVRGTNYGYTFGSGTRLTVV.

The chain uses TRBV4-1 and TRBJ2-3; D is uncertain. The germline gives CDR1 MGHRA, CDR2 YSYEKL. V shed 4 bases and J shed 7 bases, with 15 bases lying between them. The length of the CDR3 is 14 residues. CDR3 sequence reads: CASSPHAVENTQYF. As DNA, the CDR3 is TGCGCCAGCAGCCCTCATGCCGTGGAGAATACGCAGTATTTT.

This clonotype was observed many times. This chain uses TRBV29-1 with TRBJ1-2; D might be TRBD1 (6 bases). Germline CDR1 is SQVTM and CDR2 is ANQGSEA. This CDR3 contains 13 residues. The V end lost 6 bases, the J end lost 6 bases, and 17 bases lay between the germline ends. CDR3 nucleotides: TGCAGCGTCGATACAGGGATTGTGAATGGCTACACCTTC. It codes for CSVDTGIVNGYTF.

This clonotype turned up a few times. This chain uses TRBV10-3 with TRBJ1-2; D is possibly TRBD1 (5 bases). The CDR3 consists of 13 residues. From germline, CDR1 is ENHRY and CDR2 SYGVKD. Trimming pared 6 bases from V and 4 bases from J, leaving 12 bases between. The CDR3 region has the DNA TGTGCCATCAGAAGTCAGGGCGCCTATGGCTACACCTTC. Its translation: CAIRSQGAYGYTF.

V usage is TRBV10-3 and J usage is TRBJ2-1; D gene uncertain. The CDR3 contains 12 residues. The germline V gene encodes CDR1 ENHRY and CDR2 SYGVKD. V shed 2 bases and J shed 5 bases, with 4 bases lying between them. The CDR3 nucleotides are TGTGCCATCAGTGAGGGAAACAATGAGCAGTTCTTC. Its translation is CAISEGNNEQFF.

This clonotype was recorded only once. The V gene is TRBV11-2, the J gene TRBJ2-3; D is tentatively TRBD1 or TRBD2 (6 bases each). CDR1 and CDR2 from the germline V gene are SGHAT and FQNNGV. V gave up 1 base and J gave up 3 bases, with 14 bases separating them. The CDR3 has 16 residues. The CDR3 loop is CASSLVGGAPTDTQYF. DNA for the CDR3: TGTGCCAGCAGCTTAGTGGGGGGCGCGCCAACAGATACGCAGTATTTT.

This clonotype was seen only a few times. The chain links TRBV29-1 to TRBJ1-2; tentatively, D is TRBD1 (6 bases). The V end lost 7 bases, the J end lost 0 bases, and 15 bases lay between the germline ends. The CDR3 loop spans 14 amino acids. The V gene's germline CDR1 is SQVTM and CDR2 ANQGSEA. The CDR3 nucleotides are TGCAGCGCATCGACAGGCCCGACTAACTATGGCTACACCTTC. Its translation is CSASTGPTNYGYTF.

In its sample, this clonotype was seen a few times. The V call is TRBV5-5, the J call TRBJ1-6, with D hard to call. Trimming cost V 0 bases and J 7 bases, with 14 bases left between them. The germline gives CDR1 SGHKS, CDR2 YYEKEE (reference sequence). The CDR3 runs 16 residues. DNA of the CDR3: TGTGCCAGCAGCTTGGCCGCCAGTGGCCTCAATTCACCCCTCCACTTT. Residues: CASSLAASGLNSPLHF.

The chain carries TRBV10-3 and TRBJ1-2; TRBD1 matches 7 bases. Germline V gene sequence: CDR1 ENHRY, CDR2 SYGVKD. Germline trimming cut 4 bases from V and 0 bases from J; bases unmatched to any gene: 11. CDR3 length: 17 residues. Written as DNA, the CDR3 is TGTGCCATCAGTGCTCGGGACAGTCCTATAGCTAACTATGGCTACACCTTC. It encodes CAISARDSPIANYGYTF.

This sequence joins TRBV15 and TRBJ1-1; D call uncertain. The CDR3 is 15 residues long. Germline lookup yields CDR1 LNHNV and CDR2 YYDKDF (reference sequence). Trimming left V 0 bases short and J 0 bases short, with 8 bases between. This CDR3 reads CATSRDASMNTEAFF. CDR3 DNA: TGTGCCACCAGCAGAGATGCTTCGATGAACACTGAAGCTTTCTTT.

The chain uses TRBV29-1 and TRBJ1-3, with D possibly matching TRBD1 (5 bases). The germline V and J ends were trimmed by 1 base and 1 base, with 14 bases remaining between them. The length of the CDR3 is 16 residues. Per germline, CDR1 SQVTM and CDR2 ANQGSEA. CDR3 in DNA: TGCAGCGTTGAAGGGGGGAGGGGTATATCTGGAAACACCATATATTTT. This translates into CSVEGGRGISGNTIYF.

The chain has TRBV5-1 and TRBJ2-1, with D maybe TRBD1 (6 bases). The V end was cut by 4 bases, the J end by 5 bases, with 16 bases between. Germline assignment: CDR1 SGHRS and CDR2 YFSETQ. This CDR3 comprises 15 residues. CDR3 protein: CASSRAGATHNEQFF. In nucleotides, the CDR3 is TGCGCCAGCAGCCGCGCAGGGGCCACACACAATGAGCAGTTCTTC.

This chain connects TRBV20-1 to TRBJ1-2, with D possibly TRBD1 on 5 matching bases. CDR3 length: 13 amino acids. Per the germline V gene, CDR1 is DFQATT and CDR2 is SNEGSKA (reference sequence). V lost 5 bases and J lost 6, with 16 bases in between. CDR3 in amino acids: CSARKKGLDGYTF. In nucleotides, the CDR3 is TGCAGTGCTCGTAAAAAGGGGTTGGATGGCTACACCTTC.

This clonotype was counted between two and nine times. The chain combines TRBV29-1 with TRBJ1-4; 7 bases are shared with TRBD1. V gave up 7 bases and J gave up 4 bases; unmatched junction bases: 9. CDR1 SQVTM and CDR2 ANQGSEA come from the germline V gene. There are 14 residues in the CDR3. The CDR3 region is CSARRGQLNEKLFF. CDR3 nucleotides: TGCAGCGCTAGAAGGGGACAGCTTAATGAAAAACTGTTTTTT.

This sequence joins TRBV4-3 and TRBJ1-5, with D unclear. The length of the CDR3 is 16 residues. Looked up from germline, CDR1 is LGHNA and CDR2 is YSLEER. V lost 4 bases, J lost 1 base, and 14 bases lay in between. The CDR3 DNA is TGCGCCAGCAGCCTAAGGGTCTCGGGGAGCAATCAGCCCCAGCATTTT. Protein: CASSLRVSGSNQPQHF.

The rearrangement joins TRBV12-3 or TRBV12-4 to TRBJ1-5; D not resolved. This CDR3 has 12 residues. V lost 6 bases to trimming and J lost 4 bases, with 7 bases between them. In nucleotides, the CDR3 is TGTGCCAGCAGCCTGTGGAATCAGCCCCAGCATTTT. Translation gives CASSLWNQPQHF.

The chain couples TRBV11-2 to TRBJ1-1; perhaps TRBD1 as D (5 bases). The CDR3 is 16 amino acids. Trimming pared 5 bases from V and 0 bases from J, leaving 16 bases between. CDR1 and CDR2 (germline): SGHAT, FQNNGV. The CDR3 DNA follows: TGTGCCAGCAGCCCCCCGCCGCGGGGGATGAACACTGAAGCTTTCTTT. Its translation is CASSPPPRGMNTEAFF.